This entry concerns a single T cell receptor (beta chain). Its antigen is unknown. The data stem from a study of graft-versus-host responses after intestinal transplantation. Per the germline V gene, CDR1 is SGHKS and CDR2 is YYEKEE (reference sequence). The V gene lost 0 bases and the J gene lost 7 bases, with 17 bases spanning the gap. The CDR3 totals 15 residues. Study-wide results and limits: Patients with graft-donor T cell macrochimerism had high graft-versus-host to host-versus-graft clonal ratios in allografts.

Data came from immunoSEQ multiplex PCR; TCRdb stores just in-frame clones and leaves some out. The sample includes fewer than 60,000 clones, 65% to 85% of them seen just once. V usage is TRBV5-5 and J usage is TRBJ2-7; no clear D gene. The TCR originated in a human donor who was the organ donor for an intestinal transplant. Here the sequenced sample was unstimulated CD4+ T cells sorted from spleen or lymph node cells, taken before transplant. This CDR3 reads CASSLVSNSAGEQYF. In nucleotides, the CDR3 is TGTGCCAGCAGCTTGGTTAGCAACTCTGCAGGAGAGCAGTACTTC.